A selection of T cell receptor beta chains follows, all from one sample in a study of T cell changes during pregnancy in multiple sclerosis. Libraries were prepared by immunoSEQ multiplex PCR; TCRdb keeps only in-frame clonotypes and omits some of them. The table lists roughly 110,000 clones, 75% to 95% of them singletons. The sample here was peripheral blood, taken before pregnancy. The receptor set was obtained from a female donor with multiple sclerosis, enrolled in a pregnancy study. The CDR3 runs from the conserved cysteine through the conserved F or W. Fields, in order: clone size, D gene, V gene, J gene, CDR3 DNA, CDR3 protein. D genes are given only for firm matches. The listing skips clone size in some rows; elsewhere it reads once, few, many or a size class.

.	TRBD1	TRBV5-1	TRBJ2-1	TGCGCCAGCAGCCCCTCAGGACAGGGGAGGGATGAGCAGTTCTTC	CASSPSGQGRDEQFF
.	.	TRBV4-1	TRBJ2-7	TGCGCCAGCAGCCAAGATTTTCCGGACATCTCCTACGAGCAGTACTTC	CASSQDFPDISYEQYF
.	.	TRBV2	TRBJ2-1	TGTGCCAGCAGTGTAGGCGGGTATGGTGAGCAGTTCTTC	CASSVGGYGEQFF
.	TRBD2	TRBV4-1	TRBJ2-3	TGCGCCAGCAGCCAAGATTTTGGGTTAGGGGCGGGGGGGCCGGATACGCAGTATTTT	CASSQDFGLGAGGPDTQYF
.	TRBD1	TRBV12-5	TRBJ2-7	TGTGCTAGTGGTTTGGAGCCAAGGACAGGTGAAAACGAGCAGTACTTC	CASGLEPRTGENEQYF
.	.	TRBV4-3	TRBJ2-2	TGCGCCAGCCCGGGGGAGGGGGAGCTGTTTTTT	CASPGEGELFF
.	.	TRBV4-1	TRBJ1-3	TGCGCCAGCAGTACCTCTCCGGGTTCTCTCTCTGGAAACACCATATATTTT	CASSTSPGSLSGNTIYF
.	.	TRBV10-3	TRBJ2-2	TGTGCCATCAGTGTCATGGCAGGTCCCTTCACCGGGGAGCTGTTTTTT	CAISVMAGPFTGELFF
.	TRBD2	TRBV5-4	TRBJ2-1	TGTGCCAGCAGCACCGGAGGACTAGTCTACGATGAGCAGTTCTTC	CASSTGGLVYDEQFF
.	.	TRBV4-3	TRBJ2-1	TGCGCCAGCAGCCAAGAGGGGAGGATAGGAGAGCAGTTCTTC	CASSQEGRIGEQFF
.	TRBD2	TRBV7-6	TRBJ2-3	TGTGCCAGCAGTCCACTAGCGGGGGGACCTACTTATACAGATACGCAGTATTTT	CASSPLAGGPTYTDTQYF
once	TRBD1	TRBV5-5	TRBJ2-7	TGTGCCAGCAGCTTGGGAGGGACAGGGTCCTACGAGCAGTACTTC	CASSLGGTGSYEQYF
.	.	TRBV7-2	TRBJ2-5	TGTGCCAGCAGCTTAGCCGGGACATACCAAGAGACCCAGTACTTC	CASSLAGTYQETQYF
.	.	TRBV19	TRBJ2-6	TGTGCCAGTAGTATAGGTGGTCGGGCTGGGGCCAACGTCCTGACTTTC	CASSIGGRAGANVLTF
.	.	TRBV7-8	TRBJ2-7	TGTGCCAGCAGCTTAGGTGACAGCTCCTACGAGCAGTACTTC	CASSLGDSSYEQYF
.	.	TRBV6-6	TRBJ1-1	TGTGCCAGCAGTTACAATTCGGGTGGGGCTTTCTTT	CASSYNSGGAFF
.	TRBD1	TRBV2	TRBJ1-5	TGTGCCAGCAGTGAGTTGGTACAACAGGGGAAGGGGAATCAGCCCCAGCATTTT	CASSELVQQGKGNQPQHF
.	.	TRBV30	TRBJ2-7	TGTGCCTGCGGACAGATCTACGAGCAGTACTTC	CACGQIYEQYF
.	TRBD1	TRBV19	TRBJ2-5	TGTGCCAGTAGTACCGGACAGGGGGCAACGGAGACCCAGTACTTC	CASSTGQGATETQYF
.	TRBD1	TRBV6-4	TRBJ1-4	TGTGCCAGCAGTGACGGGACCGGGACAGGGGATGAAAAACTGTTTTTT	CASSDGTGTGDEKLFF
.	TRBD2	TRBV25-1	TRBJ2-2	TGTGCCAGCAGTGAGGGAGGGGCAGGCGGGGAGCTGTTTTTT	CASSEGGAGGELFF
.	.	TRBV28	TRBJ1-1	TGTGCCAGCAGCTCCTATCTTGAAGGTGGAGCTGAAGCTTTCTTT	CASSSYLEGGAEAFF
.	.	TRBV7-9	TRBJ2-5	TGTGCCAGCAGCCGCCAAGAGACCCAGTACTTC	CASSRQETQYF
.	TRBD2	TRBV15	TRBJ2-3	TGTGCCACCAGCAGGGAAGCGGGAGGGCCAGATACGCAGTATTTT	CATSREAGGPDTQYF
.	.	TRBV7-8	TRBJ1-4	TGTGCCAGCAGCTATGACAGGAGAGGGTTGGAAAAACTGTTTTTT	CASSYDRRGLEKLFF
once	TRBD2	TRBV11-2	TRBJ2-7	TGTGCCAGCAGCGGATGGACTAGCGGGAGTTTGACCTACGAGCAGTACTTC	CASSGWTSGSLTYEQYF
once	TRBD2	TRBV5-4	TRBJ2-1	TGTGCCAGCAGCTTGGGGGGGCGGGAGGGTCACTACAATGAGCAGTTCTTC	CASSLGGREGHYNEQFF
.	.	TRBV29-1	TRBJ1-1	TGCAGCGCACGCGGACTTGGGGGGGGGAACACTGAAGCTTTCTTT	CSARGLGGGNTEAFF
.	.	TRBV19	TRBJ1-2	TGTGCCAGTAGTATAGGGGGAGGCTATGGCTACACCTTC	CASSIGGGYGYTF
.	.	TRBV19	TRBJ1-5	TGTGCCAGTAGTATAGGGGCGGGATCAGCCCAGCATTTT	CASSIGAGSAQHF
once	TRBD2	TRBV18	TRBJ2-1	TGTGCCAGCTCACCACCGGCTAGCGGGTGGAGGAATGAGCAGTTCTTC	CASSPPASGWRNEQFF
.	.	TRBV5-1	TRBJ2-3	TGCGCCAGCAGCTTGGGAGTAGGGGTCACAGATACGCAGTATTTT	CASSLGVGVTDTQYF
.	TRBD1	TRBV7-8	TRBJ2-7	TGTGCCAGCAGCTCCGGGACAGAGGACTACGAGCAGTACTTC	CASSSGTEDYEQYF
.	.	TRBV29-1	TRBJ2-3	TGCAGCGTTGCCGGAGGCGTATACACAGATACGCAGTATTTT	CSVAGGVYTDTQYF
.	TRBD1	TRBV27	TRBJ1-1	TGTGCCAGCTATAGGACAGGGGAGGAAGCTGAAGCTTTCTTT	CASYRTGEEAEAFF
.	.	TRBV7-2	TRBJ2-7	TGTGCCAGCAGCTCCCCGTGGGGGGAAGGTGCCTACGAGCAGTACTTC	CASSSPWGEGAYEQYF
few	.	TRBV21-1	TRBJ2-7	TGTGCCAGCCCCGGGTTGCGGTACTACGAGCAGTACTTC	CASPGLRYYEQYF
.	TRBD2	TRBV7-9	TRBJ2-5	TGTGCCAGCAGCGATAGCGGGGGGGTTGGTGAGACCCAGTACTTC	CASSDSGGVGETQYF
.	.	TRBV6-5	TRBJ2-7	TGTGCCAGCAGGAGGCCGACAGCTTACGAGCAGTACTTC	CASRRPTAYEQYF
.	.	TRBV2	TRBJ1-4	TGTGCCAGCAGTGACGAGTCTCAACCTAATGAAAAACTGTTTTTT	CASSDESQPNEKLFF
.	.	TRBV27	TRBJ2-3	TGTGCCAGCAGTTCGCGGATAGAGGTGGATACGCAGTATTTT	CASSSRIEVDTQYF
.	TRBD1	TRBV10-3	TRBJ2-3	TGTGCCATCAGTGATCGGACAGGGGAATCCACAGATACGCAGTATTTT	CAISDRTGESTDTQYF
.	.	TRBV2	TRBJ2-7	TGTGCCAGCAGTGTTCAGGGCGAGCAGTACTTC	CASSVQGEQYF
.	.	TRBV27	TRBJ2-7	TGTGCCAGCTCCTGGGACAGCGGGTCCTACGAGCAGTACTTC	CASSWDSGSYEQYF
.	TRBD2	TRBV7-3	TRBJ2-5	TGTGCCAGCAGTCCCATGGGGGGGGGACAAGAGACCCAGTACTTC	CASSPMGGGQETQYF
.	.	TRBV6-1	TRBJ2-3	TGTGCCAGCAGTGAAGACCCACCGGGCCAGGGGATAGATACGCAGTATTTT	CASSEDPPGQGIDTQYF
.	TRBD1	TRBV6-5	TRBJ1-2	TGTGCCACCCGGACAGGGACTAACTATGGCTACACCTTC	CATRTGTNYGYTF
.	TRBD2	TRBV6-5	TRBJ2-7	TGTGCCAGCAGTTACACCGGACTAGCGGGAGGATACGAGCAGTACTTC	CASSYTGLAGGYEQYF
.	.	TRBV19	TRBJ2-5	TGTGCCAGTAGTATAATCGGGCAGGGTGAGACCCAGTACTTC	CASSIIGQGETQYF
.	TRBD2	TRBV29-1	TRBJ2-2	TGCAGCGTTTATCTGGCGGGGGGTCGCGAACACCGGGGAGCTGTTTTT	CSVYLAGGREHRGAVF
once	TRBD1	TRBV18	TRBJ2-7	TGTGCCAGCTCACCAGCGACAGGGATCTACGAGCAGTACTTC	CASSPATGIYEQYF
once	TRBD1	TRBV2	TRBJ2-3	TGTGCCAGCAGTGCAGGACAGGGGTTTAAATGGTCCGATACGCAGTATTTT	CASSAGQGFKWSDTQYF
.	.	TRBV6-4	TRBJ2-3	TGTGCCCAGCCCCGAGGTGTCAGCACAGATACGCAGTATTTT	CAQPRGVSTDTQYF
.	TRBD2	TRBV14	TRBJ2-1	TGTGCCAGCAGCCAGACTAGCGGGGCCCTCTACAATGAGCAGTTCTTC	CASSQTSGALYNEQFF